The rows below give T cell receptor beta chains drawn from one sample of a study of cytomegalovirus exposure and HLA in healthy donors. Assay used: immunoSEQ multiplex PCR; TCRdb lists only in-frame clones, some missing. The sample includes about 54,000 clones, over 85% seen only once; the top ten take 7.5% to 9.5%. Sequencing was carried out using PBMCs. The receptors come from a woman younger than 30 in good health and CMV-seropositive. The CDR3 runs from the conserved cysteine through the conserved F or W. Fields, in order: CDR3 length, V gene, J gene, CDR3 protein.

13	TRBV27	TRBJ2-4	CASSLGGQNIQYF
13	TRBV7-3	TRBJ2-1	CASSFGGSNEQFF
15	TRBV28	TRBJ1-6	CASSPPGDYNSPLHF
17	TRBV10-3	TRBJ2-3	CAIRPGLAGGPTDTQYF
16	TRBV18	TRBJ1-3	CASSPQRRNSGNTIYF
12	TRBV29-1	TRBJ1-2	CSASQGAYGYTF
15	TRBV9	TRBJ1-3	CASSGRSGYWNTIYF
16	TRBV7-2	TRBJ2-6	CASSLEPIGWTNVLTF
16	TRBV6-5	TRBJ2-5	CASSFTPGTAQETQYF
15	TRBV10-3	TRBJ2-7	CAISFEAASSYEQYF
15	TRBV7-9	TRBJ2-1	CASSLRQGPRGEQFF
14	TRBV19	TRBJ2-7	CASSPTGGTYEQYF
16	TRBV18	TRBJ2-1	CASSPPTLAGGYEQFF
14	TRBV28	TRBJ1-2	CASSLRQGYYGYTF
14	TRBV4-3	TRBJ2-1	CASSQDLSYNEQFF
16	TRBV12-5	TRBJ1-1	CASGLGAPGGATEAFF
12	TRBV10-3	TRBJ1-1	CAISMTGFEAFF